This TCR beta chain comes out of a study of somatic mutations in cytotoxic T cells in rheumatoid arthritis. Notes on this clone: Distinct nucleotide sequences in the sample also encode this CDR3.

Produced via immunoSEQ multiplex PCR; TCRdb's table is partial and in-frame only. The data show 15,000 to 20,000 clones, with approximately 82% seen just once and about 15% held by the top ten. CDR3 length equals 16 residues. V is TRBV21-1 and J is TRBJ2-5; the listed D gene, TRBD1, was not tested against the DNA. TRBV21-1 is designated a pseudogene. The sample taken for sequencing was CD8+ T cells sorted from blood. The TCR comes from a woman aged 50 to 60 with rheumatoid arthritis. This CDR3 reads CASSTRCGQGGETQYF. The CDR3 coding sequence is TGTGCCAGCAGCACCCGATGCGGACAGGGGGGAGAGACCCAGTACTTC.